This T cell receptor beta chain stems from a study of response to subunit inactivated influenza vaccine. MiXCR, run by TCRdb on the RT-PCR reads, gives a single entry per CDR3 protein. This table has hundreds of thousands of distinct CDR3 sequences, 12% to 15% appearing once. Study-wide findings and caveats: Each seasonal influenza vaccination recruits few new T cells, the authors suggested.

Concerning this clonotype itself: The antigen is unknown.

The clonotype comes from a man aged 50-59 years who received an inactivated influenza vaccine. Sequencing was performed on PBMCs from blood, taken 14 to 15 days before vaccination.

The CDR3 sequence is CASRRTGYNSPLHF. The CDR3 DNA reads TGTGCCAGCAGACGAACAGGCTATAATTCACCCCTCCACTTT. The chain employs TRBV12-3 or TRBV12-4 and TRBJ1-6, with D maybe TRBD1 (5 bases). The CDR3 consists of 14 residues. V was shortened by 6 bases and J by 3 bases, with 9 bases between the two germline ends.